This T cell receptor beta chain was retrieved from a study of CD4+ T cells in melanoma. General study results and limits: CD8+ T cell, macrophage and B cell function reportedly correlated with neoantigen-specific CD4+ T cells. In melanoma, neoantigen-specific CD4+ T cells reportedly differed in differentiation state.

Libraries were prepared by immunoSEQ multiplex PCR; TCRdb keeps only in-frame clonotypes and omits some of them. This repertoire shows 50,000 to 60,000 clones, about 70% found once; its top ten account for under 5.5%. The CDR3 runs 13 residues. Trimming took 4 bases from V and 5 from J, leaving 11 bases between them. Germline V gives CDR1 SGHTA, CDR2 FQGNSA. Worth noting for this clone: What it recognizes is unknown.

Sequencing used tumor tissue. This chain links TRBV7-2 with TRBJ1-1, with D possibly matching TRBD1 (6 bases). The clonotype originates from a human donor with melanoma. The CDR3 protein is CASSWAGETEAFF. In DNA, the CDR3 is TGTGCCAGCAGCTGGGCAGGGGAAACTGAAGCTTTCTTT.